This is a list of T cell receptor beta chains from one sample in a study of T cell responses to AZD1222 COVID-19 vaccine. Generated by immunoSEQ multiplex PCR, the TCRdb table keeps only in-frame clones and is missing some. The table has over 85,000 clones, about 95% seen once; the top ten hold 2.9%. Sample: peripheral blood, taken 28 days after the second AZD1222 dose. These receptor sequences come from an adult who received the AZD1222 COVID-19 vaccine. The CDR3 runs from the conserved cysteine through the conserved F or W.

v_gene | len | CDR3aa
TRBV10-3 | 13 | CAIGWEDTYEQYF
TRBV19 | 18 | CASRKKGQEFLAGNTIYF
TRBV7-7 | 13 | CASSRLDGYEQYF
TRBV6-5 | 14 | CASSRISPGVGAFF
TRBV3-1/TRBV3-2 | 11 | CASSGLDTQYF
TRBV10-3 | 16 | CAISKQKGTVGETQYF
TRBV7-9 | 14 | CASSLGTRDQPQHF
TRBV5-1 | 14 | CASSLGSVNEKLFF
TRBV11-2 | 14 | CASSLQGATGELFF
TRBV5-4 | 17 | CASSFRSSGTGAYEQYF
TRBV18 | 14 | CASSPNRQNTEAFF
TRBV19 | 12 | CASSIQGAGYTF
TRBV5-1 | 12 | CASSSNPGYYTF
TRBV18 | 13 | CASSPDGLYGYTF
TRBV7-8 | 17 | CASSFDGESAENTEAFF
TRBV11-2 | 14 | CASSRVSGGNEQYF
TRBV6-5 | 14 | CASGQGSYYQPQHF
TRBV2 | 14 | CASGTGLPGNTIYF
TRBV20-1 | 11 | CSAREDEKLFF
TRBV5-1 | 13 | CASSLASEETQYF
TRBV6-5 | 14 | CASSWGGEGNTIYF
TRBV9 | 15 | CASSVEVGRGNTIYF
TRBV7-9 | 18 | CASSSSYDRGGTNTEAFF
TRBV19 | 13 | CASTRGESSPLHF
TRBV5-1 | 15 | CASRATGSSYNEQFF
TRBV7-9 | 11 | CASRTTGGYTF
TRBV6-2/TRBV6-3 | 15 | CASSYSHRRNTEAFF
TRBV25-1 | 14 | CASSPPGLHNEQFF
TRBV13 | 16 | CASSLGSTVSNYGYTF
TRBV6-5 | 16 | CASSLTGGSTNEKLFF
TRBV7-6 | 16 | CASSYSGSLDTGELFF
TRBV27 | 13 | CASSRGQDYEQYF
TRBV3-1/TRBV3-2 | 15 | CASSQPGGFTDTQYF
TRBV2 | 19 | CASSVPGQGLSSGANVLTF
TRBV11-2 | 15 | CASSGLVANTGELFF
TRBV10-3 | 14 | CAISAPDRGRGYTF
TRBV6-5 | 13 | CATGQGVKGELFF
TRBV7-2 | 14 | CASSYRQSNYGYTF
TRBV3-1/TRBV3-2 | 15 | CASSQPPGGITEAFF
TRBV28 | 12 | CASSLNPRRAFF
TRBV5-1 | 15 | CASSPRTSTNNEQFF
TRBV7-8 | 15 | CASSGGTGSYNEQFF
TRBV11-2 | 13 | CASSSGLADEQFF
TRBV18 | 15 | CASSPGQASGNTIYF
TRBV6-5 | 15 | CASSAPGGRTSPLHF
TRBV3-1/TRBV3-2 | 16 | CASSQGNRGSGNTIYF
TRBV5-1 | 15 | CASMVQRGNTGELFF
TRBV11-2 | 15 | CASSAGQGAFYEQYF
TRBV27 | 20 | CASSFSRRGQGGSSSTEAFF
TRBV5-5 | 16 | CASSFRTGPRDTEAFF
TRBV19 | 16 | CASSTGGQNSNQPQHF
TRBV10-1 | 14 | CASSEAGAHDTQYF
TRBV7-8 | 13 | CASSSVGTTKRYF
TRBV3-1/TRBV3-2 | 15 | CASSPQGGPNYGYTF